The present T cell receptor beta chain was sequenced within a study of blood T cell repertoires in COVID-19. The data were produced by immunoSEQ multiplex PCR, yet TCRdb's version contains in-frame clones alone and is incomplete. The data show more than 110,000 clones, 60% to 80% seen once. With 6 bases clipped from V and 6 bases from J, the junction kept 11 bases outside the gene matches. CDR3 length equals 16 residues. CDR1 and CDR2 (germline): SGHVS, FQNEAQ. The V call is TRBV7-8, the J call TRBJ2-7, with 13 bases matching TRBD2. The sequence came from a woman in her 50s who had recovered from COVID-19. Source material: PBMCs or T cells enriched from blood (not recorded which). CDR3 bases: TGTGCCAGCAGTCCCGGACTAGCGGGAGCTGGGCCCGAGCAGTACTTC. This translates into CASSPGLAGAGPEQYF.